The text below deals with one T cell receptor (beta chain). Antigen specificity is unknown. The sample originates from a study of OX40 agonist ivuxolimab in advanced cancers. Broader study findings: At 0.1 to 3.0 mg/kg and by week 6, clonal expansion occurred in CD4+ and CD8+ blood T cells.

Germline values: CDR1 MNHEY, CDR2 SMNVEV (reference sequence). The V and J ends lost 3 bases and 6 bases, in that order; junction bases with no gene match: 7. CDR3 length: 14 residues. Using immunoSEQ multiplex PCR, the repertoire was profiled, and TCRdb retains in-frame clones only, with some absent. The sample has around 49,000 clones; roughly 80% are singletons. The specimen comprised CD4+ or CD8+ T cells sorted from blood, sampled in a trial of the OX40 agonist ivuxolimab. The TCR sequence derives from an adult with an advanced solid tumor such as melanoma, head and neck, liver or kidney cancer. The V call is TRBV27, the J call TRBJ2-7, with TRBD2 identical over 8 bases. The CDR3 coding sequence is TGTGCCAGCAGTTTTGGGCTAGCGGGCTCCGAGCAGTACTTC. Encoded protein: CASSFGLAGSEQYF.